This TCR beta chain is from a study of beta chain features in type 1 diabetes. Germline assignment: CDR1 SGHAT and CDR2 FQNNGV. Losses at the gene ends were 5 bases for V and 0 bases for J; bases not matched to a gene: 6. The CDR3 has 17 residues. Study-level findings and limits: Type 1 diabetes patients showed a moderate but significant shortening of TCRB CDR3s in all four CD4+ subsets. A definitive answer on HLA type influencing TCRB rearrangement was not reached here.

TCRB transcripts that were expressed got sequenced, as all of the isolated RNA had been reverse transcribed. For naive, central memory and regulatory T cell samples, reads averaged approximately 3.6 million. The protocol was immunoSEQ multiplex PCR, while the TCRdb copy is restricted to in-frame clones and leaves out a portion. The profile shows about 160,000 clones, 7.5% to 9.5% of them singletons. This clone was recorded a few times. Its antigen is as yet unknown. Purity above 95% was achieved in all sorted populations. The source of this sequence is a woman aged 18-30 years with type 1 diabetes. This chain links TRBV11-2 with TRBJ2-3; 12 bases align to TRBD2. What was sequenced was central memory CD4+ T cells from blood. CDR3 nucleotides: TGTGCCAGCAGCCCCTCTAGCGGGGGGGCTAGCACAGATACGCAGTATTTT. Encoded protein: CASSPSSGGASTDTQYF.